Below are 27 T cell receptor beta chains sequenced from a single sample in a study of cytomegalovirus exposure and HLA in healthy donors. The PCR employed 60 Vbeta primers together with 13 Jbeta primers. The table came from immunoSEQ multiplex PCR; TCRdb's copy has only in-frame clones and leaves some out. The table records over 80,000 clones, about four fifths of them present only once. Sequenced input: PBMCs. The receptors derive from a female donor in good health and CMV-seropositive.

The V gene is TRBV28, the J gene TRBJ1-1; D is unresolved. This CDR3 has 13 residues. Trimming pared 8 bases from V and 8 bases from J, leaving 18 bases between. Germline V gene sequence: CDR1 MDHEN, CDR2 SYDVKM. Here the CDR3 DNA reads TGTGCCAGCCTTGGCGGGGAGGGCAGAGAAGCTTTCTTT. Residues: CASLGGEGREAFF.

The chain carries TRBV19 and TRBJ2-1; TRBD1 might be the D (6 bases). Trimming left V 6 bases short and J 6 bases short, with 15 bases between. The CDR3 sequence is 14 residues long. Germline assignment: CDR1 LNHDA and CDR2 SQIVND (reference sequence). In nucleotides, the CDR3 is TGTGCCAGTAGGCCCACGGGCAGGGGCAATGAGCAGTTCTTC. It translates to CASRPTGRGNEQFF. The whole variable domain, remainder taken from reference TRBV19 and TRBJ2-1, is DGGITQSPKYLFRKEGQNVTLSCEQNLNHDAMYWYRQDPGQGLRLIYYSQIVNDFQKGDIAEGYSVSREKKESFPLTVTSAQKNPTAFYLCASRPTGRGNEQFFGPGTRLTVL.

The rearrangement joins TRBV9 to TRBJ1-2; TRBD1 aligns across 7 bases. There are 15 residues in the CDR3. V dropped 3 bases and J dropped 8; count of bases not matched to a gene: 13. CDR1 and CDR2 (germline): SGDLS, YYNGEE. The CDR3 nucleotides read TGTGCCAGCAGCGGTGGAGGGGGCGTAGCGGTCGGCTACACCTTC. The encoded protein is CASSGGGGVAVGYTF.

J is TRBJ2-7 and V is TRBV18; D perhaps matches TRBD2 (5 bases). Trimming stripped 3 bases from V and 5 bases from J, with 11 bases between. Germline loops: CDR1 KGHSH, CDR2 LQKENI. The CDR3 runs to 13 residues. In DNA form, the CDR3 reads TGTGCCAGCTCACCCGGACTTCTTGACGAGCAGTACTTC. Encoded protein: CASSPGLLDEQYF. The full variable domain, with the rest looked up from reference TRBV18 and TRBJ2-7, is NAGVMQNPRHLVRRRGQEARLRCSPMKGHSHVYWYRQLPEEGLKFMVYLQKENIIDESGMPKERFSAEFPKEGPSILRIQQVVRGDSAAYFCASSPGLLDEQYFGPGTRLTVT.

The chain recombines TRBV4-1 with TRBJ1-3, with 8 bases fitting TRBD1. Germline V gives CDR1 MGHRA, CDR2 YSYEKL. The V segment lost 5 bases and the J segment 4 bases; nucleotides outside the gene matches: 10. The CDR3 totals 16 residues. As DNA, the CDR3 is TGCGCCAGCAGCAGCACGACAGGGGCGCACGGAAACACCATATATTTT. Its protein is CASSSTTGAHGNTIYF.

A few counts support this clone. The chain employs TRBV7-2 and TRBJ2-7, with D possibly matching TRBD2 (5 bases). The CDR3 has 17 amino acids. Per the germline V gene, CDR1 is SGHTA and CDR2 is FQGNSA. Trimming removed 2 bases at V and 3 bases at J, with 20 bases between. CDR3 protein: CASSLQNLREKVYEQYF. Here the CDR3 DNA reads TGTGCCAGCAGCTTACAGAACCTGAGGGAGAAGGTCTACGAGCAGTACTTC.

This clone was counted only a few times. The gene calls are TRBV5-4 and TRBJ2-1; 8 bases are shared with TRBD2. J was trimmed by 7 bases and V by 0 bases; bases with no gene match: 12. The germline CDR1 and CDR2 sequences are SGHNT and YYREEE (reference sequence). The CDR3 is made up of 17 amino acids. The CDR3 loop is CASSLVPGRGGGNEQFF. The DNA of the CDR3 is TGTGCCAGCAGCTTGGTCCCGGGTCGGGGGGGAGGGAATGAGCAGTTCTTC.

This clone appeared a few times. The chain employs TRBV6-1 and TRBJ2-2, with no clear D. V lost 7 bases and J lost 2, with 14 bases in between. Germline assignment: CDR1 MNHNS and CDR2 SASEGT. The CDR3 consists of 15 residues. As DNA, the CDR3 is TGTGCCAGCACGACCCCAGGAAGAAACACCGGGGAGCTGTTTTTT. Its protein is CASTTPGRNTGELFF.

The V gene is TRBV9, the J gene TRBJ1-5, with 7 bases identical to TRBD1. Trimming cost V 3 bases and J 6 bases; bases outside gene matches: 6. CDR3 length equals 14 residues. Germline V lookup: CDR1 SGDLS, CDR2 YYNGEE. CDR3 region: CASSDNRGVQPQHF. In nucleotides, the CDR3 is TGTGCCAGCAGCGACAACAGGGGAGTTCAGCCCCAGCATTTT.

The sample holds one count of this clone. The chain employs TRBV9 and TRBJ2-2; 7 bases agree with TRBD1. Germline lookup yields CDR1 SGDLS and CDR2 YYNGEE. The trim removed 3 bases at V and 7 bases at J, leaving 12 bases unmatched. The CDR3 covers 16 residues. Written as DNA, the CDR3 is TGTGCCAGCAGCGCCTCCCTCCAGGGGGTAAACGGGGAGCTGTTTTTT. It specifies CASSASLQGVNGELFF.

V and J are TRBV5-8 and TRBJ2-7, with TRBD1 matching 8 bases. Germline-derived CDR1 and CDR2 are SGHTS and YDEGEE. Trimming cost V 3 bases and J 3 bases; bases outside gene matches: 8. This CDR3 has 15 amino acids. In DNA form, the CDR3 reads TGTGCCAGCAGCTATCCAGACAGGGGCCTCTACGAGCAGTACTTC. Its translation is CASSYPDRGLYEQYF.

The genes are TRBV4-1 and TRBJ2-7; maybe TRBD1 (5 bases). This CDR3 contains 15 residues. V lost 0 bases, J lost 2 bases, and 11 bases lay in between. Germline-derived CDR1 and CDR2 are MGHRA and YSYEKL. The CDR3 DNA sequence: TGCGCCAGCAGCCAAGAATCAGGGTGGACCTACGAGCAGTACTTC. This sequence encodes CASSQESGWTYEQYF.

V and J are TRBV29-1 and TRBJ1-2; 7 bases fit TRBD1. CDR1 and CDR2 (germline): SQVTM, ANQGSEA. Losses at the gene ends were 5 bases for V and 0 bases for J; bases not matched to a gene: 3. This CDR3 region has 13 residues. CDR3 nucleotide sequence: TGCAGCGTTTGGACAGGTTCTAACTATGGCTACACCTTC. Its translation is CSVWTGSNYGYTF.

The chain uses TRBV5-4 and TRBJ1-2; D is ambiguous. The CDR3 is 13 residues long. Germline V CDR1 and CDR2: SGHNT, YYREEE (reference sequence). Trimming shortened V by 4 bases and J by 0 bases, and 7 bases separated the two germline ends. CDR3 DNA: TGTGCCAGCAGCAAGACAACTAACTATGGCTACACCTTC. The encoded protein is CASSKTTNYGYTF. The full variable domain, with the rest looked up from reference TRBV5-4 and TRBJ1-2, is ETGVTQSPTHLIKTRGQQVTLRCSSQSGHNTVSWYQQALGQGPQFIFQYYREEENGRGNFPPRFSGLQFPNYSSELNVNALELDDSALYLCASSKTTNYGYTFGSGTRLTVV.

V gene TRBV7-9 combines with J gene TRBJ1-2; 11 bases map to TRBD1. The CDR3 consists of 14 residues. In germline, CDR1 is SEHNR, CDR2 FQNEAQ (reference sequence). Trimming took 5 bases from V and 4 from J; bases not matched to a gene: 3. The CDR3 DNA reads as TGTGCCAGCAGCCGGGACAGGGGGGCCTATGGCTACACCTTC. Translating it yields CASSRDRGAYGYTF.

The chain employs TRBV6-4 and TRBJ2-1; TRBD1 matches at 7 bases. Germline V CDR1 and CDR2: MRHNA, SNTAGT. V lost 2 bases and J lost 10; bases outside the gene matches: 11. This CDR3 region has 15 residues. Here the CDR3 DNA reads TGTGCCAGCAGTGACGAAGGGACAGCGTCCAGGGAGCAGTTCTTC. As protein: CASSDEGTASREQFF.

The chain is built from TRBV6-1 and TRBJ2-7; the D gene is possibly TRBD1 (6 bases). Per the germline V gene, CDR1 is MNHNS and CDR2 is SASEGT. V lost 2 bases and J 4 bases, leaving 15 bases between the germline ends. There are 15 residues in the CDR3. In DNA, the CDR3 is TGTGCCAGCAGTGAAAGCCCACAGGGTTGGTACGAGCAGTACTTC. It translates to CASSESPQGWYEQYF.

The chain employs TRBV30 and TRBJ2-1; D remains ambiguous. This CDR3 contains 14 residues. Between the trimmed V and J ends, which lost 0 bases and 6 bases, there was a span of 12 bases. In germline, CDR1 is GTSNPN, CDR2 SVGIG (reference sequence). This chain's CDR3 is CAWSVGEELNEQFF. The CDR3 DNA sequence: TGTGCCTGGAGTGTAGGCGAGGAACTCAATGAGCAGTTCTTC. Drawing the rest from reference TRBV30 and TRBJ2-1, the complete variable domain is SQTIHQWPATLVQPVGSPLSLECTVEGTSNPNLYWYRQAAGRGLQLLFYSVGIGQISSEVPQNLSASRPQDRQFILSSKKLLLSDSGFYLCAWSVGEELNEQFFGPGTRLTVL.

J is TRBJ2-5 and V is TRBV7-2; TRBD1 matches 8 bases. Germline V gene data show CDR1 as SGHTA and CDR2 as FQGNSA. The CDR3 spans 16 residues. Trimming took 3 bases from V and 5 from J; bases not matched to a gene: 11. In DNA, the CDR3 is TGTGCCAGCAGCTTTACCGGGACAGGACCTTGGGAGACCCAGTACTTC. Translating gives CASSFTGTGPWETQYF.

The CDR3 loop is CAWSVRGFGANVLTF. CDR3 nucleotide sequence: TGTGCCTGGAGTGTTAGAGGGTTTGGGGCCAACGTCCTGACTTTC. J is TRBJ2-6 and V is TRBV30; tentative D call: TRBD2 (5 bases). The CDR3 totals 15 residues. Germline values: CDR1 GTSNPN, CDR2 SVGIG (reference sequence). V lost 0 bases, J lost 3 bases, and 9 bases lay in between.

The V call is TRBV28, the J call TRBJ1-4; 8 bases are a match to TRBD1. V was clipped by 6 bases and J by 4 bases; unmatched bases: 10. In germline, CDR1 is MDHEN, CDR2 SYDVKM. This CDR3 is built from 16 residues. The CDR3: CASSQPGGQGNEKLFF. CDR3 nucleotide sequence: TGTGCCAGCAGCCAACCAGGAGGACAGGGTAATGAAAAACTGTTTTTT.

The V gene is TRBV4-3, the J gene TRBJ2-1; 10 bases fit TRBD2. The junction had 8 bases not matched to a gene; V was cut back by 1 base and J by 5 bases. Per germline, CDR1 LGHNA and CDR2 YSLEER. This CDR3 spans 17 amino acids. For the CDR3, the DNA is TGCGCCAGCAGCCAAGGTGCTCTAGCGGGGGTCAACAATGAGCAGTTCTTC. Its protein is CASSQGALAGVNNEQFF.

The chain carries TRBV29-1 and TRBJ1-2; D is perhaps TRBD1 (5 bases). Trimming cost V 7 bases and J 4 bases, with 16 bases left between them. CDR1 is SQVTM and CDR2 is ANQGSEA in the germline V gene. The CDR3 spans 13 residues. The CDR3 bases are TGCAGCGCTTCACTGGGGGGTAGCTATGGCTACACCTTC. Protein: CSASLGGSYGYTF.

The V gene is TRBV7-3, the J gene TRBJ2-5, with D perhaps TRBD2 (5 bases). V was trimmed by 2 bases and J by 5 bases, leaving 12 bases between them. The CDR3 totals 14 residues. Germline V gene sequence: CDR1 SGHTA, CDR2 FQGTGA. CDR3 protein: CASSLSGWEETQYF. DNA for the CDR3: TGTGCCAGCAGCTTATCCGGCTGGGAGGAGACCCAGTACTTC.

The V and J genes are TRBV5-1 and TRBJ2-2, with TRBD1 matching 7 bases. This CDR3 comprises 17 residues. V dropped 6 bases and J dropped 5; count of bases not matched to a gene: 16. Germline V lookup: CDR1 SGHRS, CDR2 YFSETQ. The DNA for the CDR3 is TGCGCCAGCACCTCCCTCTCGACAGGGCCTCTTACCGGGGAGCTGTTTTTT. Its protein product is CASTSLSTGPLTGELFF.

J is TRBJ1-5 and V is TRBV7-9; D is ambiguous. This CDR3 has 13 amino acids. Germline loops: CDR1 SEHNR, CDR2 FQNEAQ (reference sequence). Trimming removed 5 bases at V and 8 bases at J, with 13 bases between. The CDR3 DNA follows: TGTGCCAGCAGCCGGGAGGGATTTGAGCCCCAGCATTTT. Its protein is CASSREGFEPQHF. The variable domain in full, with the rest retrieved from reference TRBV7-9 and TRBJ1-5, is DTGVSQNPRHKITKRGQNVTFRCDPISEHNRLYWYRQTLGQGPEFLTYFQNEAQLEKSRLLSDRFSAERPKGSFSTLEIQRTEQGDSAMYLCASSREGFEPQHFGDGTRLSIL.

This sequence joins TRBV5-6 and TRBJ2-5; 9 nucleotides match TRBD1. The length of the CDR3 is 14 residues. Per germline, CDR1 SGHDT and CDR2 YYEEEE. The V gene end was trimmed by 7 bases and the J gene end by 4 bases; junction bases not matched to a gene: 8. The CDR3 protein is CASHRDRELETQYF. CDR3 bases: TGTGCCAGCCACCGGGACAGGGAGTTAGAGACCCAGTACTTC.